The clone carrying this T cell receptor beta chain was detected a few times. No antigen is known for it. Via MiXCR, TCRdb re-called the RT-PCR reads, giving one row per CDR3 protein. This table has about 540,000 distinct CDR3 sequences, approximately 20% appearing once. There are 18 residues in the CDR3. Trimming removed 1 base from V and 2 bases from J; junction bases left unmatched: 11. CDR1 SNHLY and CDR2 FYNNEI come from the germline V gene. This entry is derived from a study of response to subunit inactivated influenza vaccine. Notes on the study in general: Few new T cells, the authors suggested, are recruited by each seasonal influenza vaccination.

The same sample was also studied in work on T cells expressing NK-cell markers. From that study: A 5'RACE template switching approach incorporating UMIs was used to make TCR beta cDNA. Source material for TCR beta repertoires consisted of sorted CD3+CD56+NKG2C+, CD3+CD56+NKG2C- and CD3+CD56-NKG2C+ T cells. The CD3+CD56-NKG2C+ fraction of a few donors was likewise dominated by these clonotypes. Clarity on HCMV specificity was lacking for the expanded NKG2C+ T cell clones.

The chain links TRBV2 to TRBJ2-5; TRBD2 aligns across 9 bases. The sequence derives from a man aged 50-60 years who received an inactivated influenza vaccine. The specimen was CD4+ T cells sorted from PBMCs, collected 11 to 12 days after vaccination. CDR3 in DNA: TGTGCCAGCAGTGAAGGAGGAGCGGGGGGTCGCTTTCAAGAGACCCAGTACTTC. As protein: CASSEGGAGGRFQETQYF.